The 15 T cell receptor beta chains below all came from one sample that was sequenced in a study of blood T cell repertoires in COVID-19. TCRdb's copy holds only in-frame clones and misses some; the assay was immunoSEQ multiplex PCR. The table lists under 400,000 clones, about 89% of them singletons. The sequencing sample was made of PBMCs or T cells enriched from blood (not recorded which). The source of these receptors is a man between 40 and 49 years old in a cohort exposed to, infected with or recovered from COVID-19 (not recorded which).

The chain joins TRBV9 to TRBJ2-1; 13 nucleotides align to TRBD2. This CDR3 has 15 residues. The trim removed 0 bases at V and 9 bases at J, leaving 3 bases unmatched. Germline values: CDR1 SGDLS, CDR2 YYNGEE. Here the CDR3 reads CASSVEGTSGIEQFF. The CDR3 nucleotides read TGTGCCAGCAGCGTAGAGGGGACTAGCGGGATTGAGCAGTTCTTC.

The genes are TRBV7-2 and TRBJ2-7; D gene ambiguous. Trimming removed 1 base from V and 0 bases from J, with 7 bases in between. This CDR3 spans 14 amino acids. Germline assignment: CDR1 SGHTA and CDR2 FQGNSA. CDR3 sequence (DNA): TGTGCCAGCAGCTTAGGAGAATACTCCTACGAGCAGTACTTC. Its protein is CASSLGEYSYEQYF.

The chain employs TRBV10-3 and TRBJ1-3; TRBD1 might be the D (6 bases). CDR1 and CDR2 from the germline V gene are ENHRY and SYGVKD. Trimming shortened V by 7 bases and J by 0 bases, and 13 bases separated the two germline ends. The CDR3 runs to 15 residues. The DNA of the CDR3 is TGTGCCATCAAACCAACAGGGAACTCTGGAAACACCATATATTTT. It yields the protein CAIKPTGNSGNTIYF.

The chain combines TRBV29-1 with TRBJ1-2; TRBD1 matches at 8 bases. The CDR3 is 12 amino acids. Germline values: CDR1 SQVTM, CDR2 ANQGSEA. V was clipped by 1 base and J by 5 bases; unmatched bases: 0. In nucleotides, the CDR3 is TGCAGCGTTGAAGGACAGGGGTATGGCTACACCTTC. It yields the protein CSVEGQGYGYTF.

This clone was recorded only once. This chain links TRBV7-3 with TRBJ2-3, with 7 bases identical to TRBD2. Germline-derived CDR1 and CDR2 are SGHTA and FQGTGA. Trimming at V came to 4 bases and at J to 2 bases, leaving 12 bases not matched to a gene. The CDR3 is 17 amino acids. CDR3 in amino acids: CASSSPGMGRVTDTQYF. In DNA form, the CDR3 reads TGTGCCAGCAGCTCGCCCGGTATGGGGAGGGTCACAGATACGCAGTATTTT.

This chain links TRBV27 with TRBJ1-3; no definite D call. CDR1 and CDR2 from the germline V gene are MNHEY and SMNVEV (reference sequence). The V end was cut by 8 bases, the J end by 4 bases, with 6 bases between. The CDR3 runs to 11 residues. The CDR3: CASQLGNTIYF. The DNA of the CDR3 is TGTGCCAGCCAGTTGGGAAACACCATATATTTT.

CDR3 region: CASSLTRTDTQYF. CDR3 bases: TGTGCCAGCAGCCTAACTCGCACAGATACGCAGTATTTT. V is TRBV6-5 and J is TRBJ2-3, with D uncertain. The V end lost 6 bases, the J end lost 1 base, and 8 bases lay between the germline ends. Germline V gene lookup returns CDR1 MNHEY and CDR2 SVGAGI. This CDR3 contains 13 residues.

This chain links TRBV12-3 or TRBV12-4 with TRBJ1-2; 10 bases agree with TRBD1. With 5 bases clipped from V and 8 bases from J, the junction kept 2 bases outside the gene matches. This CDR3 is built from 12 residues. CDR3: CASSRTGGGYTF. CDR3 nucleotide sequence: TGTGCCAGCAGTCGGACAGGGGGAGGCTACACCTTC.

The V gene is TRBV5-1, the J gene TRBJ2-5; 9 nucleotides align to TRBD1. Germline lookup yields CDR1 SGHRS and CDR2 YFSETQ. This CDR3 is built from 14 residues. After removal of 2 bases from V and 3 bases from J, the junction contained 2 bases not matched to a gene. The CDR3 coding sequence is TGCGCCAGCAGCTTACGGACAGGGGAAGAGACCCAGTACTTC. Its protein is CASSLRTGEETQYF.

Here the CDR3 DNA reads TGTGCCAGCAGCCCGCGAGTGCGGGGAGGAGGGGTCCAAGAGACCCAGTACTTC. Translated, it gives CASSPRVRGGGVQETQYF. V and J are TRBV7-6 and TRBJ2-5; D is perhaps TRBD2 (6 bases). Trimming removed 5 bases at V and 1 base at J, with 23 bases between. Germline CDR1 and CDR2: SGHVS and FNYEAQ. The CDR3 runs to 18 residues.

The CDR3 DNA reads TGCGCCAGCAACCGGGACAGGTCCTACGAGCAGTACTTC. Translating gives CASNRDRSYEQYF. The chain is built from TRBV5-1 and TRBJ2-7, with 8 bases aligning to TRBD1. CDR1 and CDR2 from the germline V gene are SGHRS and YFSETQ. This CDR3 is 13 amino acids long. Losses at the gene ends were 6 bases for V and 1 base for J; bases not matched to a gene: 3. The whole variable domain, remainder taken from reference TRBV5-1 and TRBJ2-7, is KAGVTQTPRYLIKTRGQQVTLSCSPISGHRSVSWYQQTPGQGLQFLFEYFSETQRNKGNFPGRFSGRQFSNSRSEMNVSTLELGDSALYLCASNRDRSYEQYFGPGTRLTVT.

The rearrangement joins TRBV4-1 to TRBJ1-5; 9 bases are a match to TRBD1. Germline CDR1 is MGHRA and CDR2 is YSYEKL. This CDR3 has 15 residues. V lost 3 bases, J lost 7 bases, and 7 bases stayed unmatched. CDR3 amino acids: CASSQVTGGWQPQHF. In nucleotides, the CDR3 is TGCGCCAGCAGCCAGGTAACAGGGGGCTGGCAGCCCCAGCATTTT.

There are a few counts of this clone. The CDR3: CASSPDRVKAFF. CDR3 nucleotides: TGTGCCAGCAGCCCGGACAGGGTTAAAGCTTTCTTT. The chain employs TRBV14 and TRBJ1-1, with TRBD1 identical over 8 bases. J lost 9 bases, V lost 4 bases, and 4 bases had no gene match. This CDR3 spans 12 amino acids. In germline, CDR1 is SGHDN, CDR2 FVKESK.

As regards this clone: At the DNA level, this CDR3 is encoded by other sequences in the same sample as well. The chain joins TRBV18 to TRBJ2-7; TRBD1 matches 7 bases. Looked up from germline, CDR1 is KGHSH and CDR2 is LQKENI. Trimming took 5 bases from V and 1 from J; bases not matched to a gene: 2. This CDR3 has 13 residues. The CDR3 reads CASSRQGSYEQYF. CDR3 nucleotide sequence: TGTGCCAGCTCAAGACAGGGATCCTACGAGCAGTACTTC.

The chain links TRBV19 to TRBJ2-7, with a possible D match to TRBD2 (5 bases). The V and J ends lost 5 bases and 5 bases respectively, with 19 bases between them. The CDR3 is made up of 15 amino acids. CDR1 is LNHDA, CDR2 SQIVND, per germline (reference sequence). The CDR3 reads CASSRRFGEWNEQYF. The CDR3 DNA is TGTGCCAGTAGTCGGCGTTTCGGGGAGTGGAACGAGCAGTACTTC. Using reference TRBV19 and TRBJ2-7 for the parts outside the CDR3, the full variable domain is DGGITQSPKYLFRKEGQNVTLSCEQNLNHDAMYWYRQDPGQGLRLIYYSQIVNDFQKGDIAEGYSVSREKKESFPLTVTSAQKNPTAFYLCASSRRFGEWNEQYFGPGTRLTVT.